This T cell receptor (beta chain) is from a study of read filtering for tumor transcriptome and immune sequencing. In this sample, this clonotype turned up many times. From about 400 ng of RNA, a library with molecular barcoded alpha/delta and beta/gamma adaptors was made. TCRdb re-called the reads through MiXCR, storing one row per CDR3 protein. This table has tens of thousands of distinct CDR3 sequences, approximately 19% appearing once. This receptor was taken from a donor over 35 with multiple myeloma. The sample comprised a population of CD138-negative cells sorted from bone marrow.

The CDR3 coding sequence is TGTGCCAGCAGTTACGCGCAGAACACCGGGGAGCTGTTTTTT. Protein: CASSYAQNTGELFF. V usage is TRBV6-5 and J usage is TRBJ2-2; D call uncertain. The V end lost 2 bases, the J end lost 1 base, and 5 bases lay between the germline ends. The CDR3 spans 14 residues. Germline V lookup: CDR1 MNHEY, CDR2 SVGAGI.